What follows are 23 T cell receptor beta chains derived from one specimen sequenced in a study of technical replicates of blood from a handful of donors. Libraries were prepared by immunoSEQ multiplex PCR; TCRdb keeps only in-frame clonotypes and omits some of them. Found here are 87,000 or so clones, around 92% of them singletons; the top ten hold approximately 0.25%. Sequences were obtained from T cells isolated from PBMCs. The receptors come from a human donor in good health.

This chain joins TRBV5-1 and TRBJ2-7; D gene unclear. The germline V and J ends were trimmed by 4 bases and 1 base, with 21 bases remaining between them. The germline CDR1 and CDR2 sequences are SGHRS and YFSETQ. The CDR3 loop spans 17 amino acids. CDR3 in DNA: TGCGCCAGCAGCGGAAACCTCGGTCCGTCCAGGTCCTACGAGCAGTACTTC. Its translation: CASSGNLGPSRSYEQYF.

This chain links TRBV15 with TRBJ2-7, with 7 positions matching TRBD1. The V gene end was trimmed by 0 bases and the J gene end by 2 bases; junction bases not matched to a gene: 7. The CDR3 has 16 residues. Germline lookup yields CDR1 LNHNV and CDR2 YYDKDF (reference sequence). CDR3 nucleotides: TGTGCCACCAGCAGAGAAGGGACAGCCTCTACCTACGAGCAGTACTTC. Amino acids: CATSREGTASTYEQYF.

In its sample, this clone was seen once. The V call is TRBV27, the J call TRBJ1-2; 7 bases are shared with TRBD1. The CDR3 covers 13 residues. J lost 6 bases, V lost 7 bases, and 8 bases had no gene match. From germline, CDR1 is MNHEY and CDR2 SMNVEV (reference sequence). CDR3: CASTGGKGNGYTF. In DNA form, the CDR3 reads TGTGCCAGCACAGGGGGGAAAGGCAATGGCTACACCTTC.

CDR3 residues: CASSLLGVGTSGANVLTF. The CDR3 DNA reads TGTGCCAGCAGCTTGTTGGGAGTGGGTACATCTGGGGCCAACGTCCTGACTTTC. The V call is TRBV5-6, the J call TRBJ2-6; a possible D gene is TRBD2 (5 bases). CDR1 is SGHDT, CDR2 YYEEEE, per germline. V lost 1 base and J lost 1, with 15 bases in between. The CDR3 sequence is 18 residues long.

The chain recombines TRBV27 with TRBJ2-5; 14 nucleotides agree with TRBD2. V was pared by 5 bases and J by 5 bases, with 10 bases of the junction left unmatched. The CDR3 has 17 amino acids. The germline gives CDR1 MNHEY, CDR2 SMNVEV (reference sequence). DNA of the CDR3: TGTGCCAGCAGTCCCCGGACTAGCGGGAGGCGGGGGGAGACCCAGTACTTC. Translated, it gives CASSPRTSGRRGETQYF.

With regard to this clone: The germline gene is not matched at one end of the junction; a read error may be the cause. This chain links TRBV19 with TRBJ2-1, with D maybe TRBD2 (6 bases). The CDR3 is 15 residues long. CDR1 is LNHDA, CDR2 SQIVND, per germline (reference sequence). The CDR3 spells CASTPLASSSNEQFF. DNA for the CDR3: TGTGCCAGTACCCCCCTAGCGAGCTCCTCCAATGAGCAGTTCTTC.

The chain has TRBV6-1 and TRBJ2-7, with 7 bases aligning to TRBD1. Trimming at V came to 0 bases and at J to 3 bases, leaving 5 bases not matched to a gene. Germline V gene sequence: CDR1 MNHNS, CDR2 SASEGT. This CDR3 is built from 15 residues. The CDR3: CASSEARQGIYEQYF. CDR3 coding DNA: TGTGCCAGCAGTGAAGCAAGACAGGGTATCTACGAGCAGTACTTC.

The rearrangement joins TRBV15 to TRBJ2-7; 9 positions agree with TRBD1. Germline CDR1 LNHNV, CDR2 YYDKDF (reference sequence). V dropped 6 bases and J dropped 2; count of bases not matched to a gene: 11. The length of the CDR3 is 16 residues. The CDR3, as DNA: TGTGCCACCAGACCGGGATCCGGGACAGGGACCTACGAGCAGTACTTC. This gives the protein CATRPGSGTGTYEQYF.

The CDR3 coding sequence is TGTGCAAGTCGCCCCCGTAGCGGGGATACAGATACGCAGTATTTT. Protein: CASRPRSGDTDTQYF. The V gene is TRBV12-2, the J gene TRBJ2-3; the D call TRBD2 from the table was never checked on the DNA. TRBV12-2 is a pseudogene segment. CDR3 size: 15 residues.

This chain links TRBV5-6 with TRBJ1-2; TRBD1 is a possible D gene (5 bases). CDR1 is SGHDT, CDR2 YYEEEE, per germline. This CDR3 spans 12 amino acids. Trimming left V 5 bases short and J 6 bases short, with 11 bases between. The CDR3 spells CASRRRQNGYTF. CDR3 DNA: TGTGCCAGCAGACGTAGACAGAATGGCTACACCTTC.

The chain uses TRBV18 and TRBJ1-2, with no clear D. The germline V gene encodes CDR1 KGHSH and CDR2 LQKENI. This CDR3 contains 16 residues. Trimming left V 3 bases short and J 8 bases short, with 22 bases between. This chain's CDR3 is CASSPNAGFKIGGYTF. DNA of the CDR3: TGTGCCAGCTCACCTAATGCCGGGTTCAAAATCGGAGGCTACACCTTC.

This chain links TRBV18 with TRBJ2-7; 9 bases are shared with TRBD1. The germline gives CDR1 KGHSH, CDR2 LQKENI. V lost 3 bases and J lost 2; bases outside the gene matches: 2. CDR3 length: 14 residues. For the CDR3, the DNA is TGTGCCAGCTCACCGGGACAGGGACCCTACGAGCAGTACTTC. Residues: CASSPGQGPYEQYF.

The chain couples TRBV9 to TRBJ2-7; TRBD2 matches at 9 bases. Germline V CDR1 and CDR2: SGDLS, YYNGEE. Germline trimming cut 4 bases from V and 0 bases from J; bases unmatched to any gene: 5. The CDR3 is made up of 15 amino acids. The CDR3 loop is CASSNLAGPSYEQYF. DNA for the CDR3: TGTGCCAGCAGCAATCTAGCGGGGCCCTCCTACGAGCAGTACTTC.

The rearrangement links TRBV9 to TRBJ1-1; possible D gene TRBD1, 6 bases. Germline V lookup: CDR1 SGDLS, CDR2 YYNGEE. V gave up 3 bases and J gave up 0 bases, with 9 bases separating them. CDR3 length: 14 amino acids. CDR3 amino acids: CASSGGRVNTEAFF. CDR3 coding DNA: TGTGCCAGCAGCGGGGGGCGGGTGAACACTGAAGCTTTCTTT. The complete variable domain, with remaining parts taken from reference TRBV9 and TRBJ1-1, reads DSGVTQTPKHLITATGQRVTLRCSPRSGDLSVYWYQQSLDQGLQFLIQYYNGEERAKGNILERFSAQQFPDLHSELNLSSLELGDSALYFCASSGGRVNTEAFFGQGTRLTVV.

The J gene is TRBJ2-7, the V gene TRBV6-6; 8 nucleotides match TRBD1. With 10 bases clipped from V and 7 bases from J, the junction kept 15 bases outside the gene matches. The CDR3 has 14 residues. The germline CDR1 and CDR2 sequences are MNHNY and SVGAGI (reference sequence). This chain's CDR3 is CATSGDRGLWEQYF. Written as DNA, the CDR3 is TGTGCCACATCCGGAGACAGGGGTCTGTGGGAGCAGTACTTC.

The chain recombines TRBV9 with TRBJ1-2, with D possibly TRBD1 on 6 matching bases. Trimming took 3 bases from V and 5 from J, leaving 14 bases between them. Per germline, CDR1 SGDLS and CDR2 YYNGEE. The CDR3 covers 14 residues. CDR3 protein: CASSGDKFEYGYTF. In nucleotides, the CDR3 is TGTGCCAGCAGCGGGGACAAGTTTGAGTATGGCTACACCTTC.

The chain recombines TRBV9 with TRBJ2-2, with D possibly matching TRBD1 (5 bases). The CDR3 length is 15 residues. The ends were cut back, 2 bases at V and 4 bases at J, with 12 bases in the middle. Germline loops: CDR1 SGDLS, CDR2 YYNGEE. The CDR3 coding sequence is TGTGCCAGCAGCGTCCAAACAGGTCCCACCGGGGAGCTGTTTTTT. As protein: CASSVQTGPTGELFF.

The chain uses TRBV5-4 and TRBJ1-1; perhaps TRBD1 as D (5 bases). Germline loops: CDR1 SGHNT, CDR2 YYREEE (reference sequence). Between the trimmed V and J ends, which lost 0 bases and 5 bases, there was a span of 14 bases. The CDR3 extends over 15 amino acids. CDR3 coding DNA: TGTGCCAGCAGCTTGGCCCAGGGCCGTGGTACTGAAGCTTTCTTT. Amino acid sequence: CASSLAQGRGTEAFF.

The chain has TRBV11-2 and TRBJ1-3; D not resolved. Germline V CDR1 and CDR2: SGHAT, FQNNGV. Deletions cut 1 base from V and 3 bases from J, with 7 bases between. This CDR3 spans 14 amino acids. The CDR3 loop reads CASSLAVNGNTIYF. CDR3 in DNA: TGTGCCAGCAGCTTAGCAGTAAATGGAAACACCATATATTTT.

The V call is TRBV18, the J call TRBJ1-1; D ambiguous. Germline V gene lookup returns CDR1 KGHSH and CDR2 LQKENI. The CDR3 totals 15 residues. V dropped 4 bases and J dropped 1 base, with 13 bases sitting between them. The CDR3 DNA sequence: TGTGCCAGCTCACTCGTGAGGGAACCGAACACTGAAGCTTTCTTT. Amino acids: CASSLVREPNTEAFF.

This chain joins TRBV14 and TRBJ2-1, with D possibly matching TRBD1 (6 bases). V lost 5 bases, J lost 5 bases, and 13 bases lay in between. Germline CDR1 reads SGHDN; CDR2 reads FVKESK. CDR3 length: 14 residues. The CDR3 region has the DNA TGTGCCAGCAGCTACGCAGGGGCAAACAATGAGCAGTTCTTC. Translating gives CASSYAGANNEQFF.

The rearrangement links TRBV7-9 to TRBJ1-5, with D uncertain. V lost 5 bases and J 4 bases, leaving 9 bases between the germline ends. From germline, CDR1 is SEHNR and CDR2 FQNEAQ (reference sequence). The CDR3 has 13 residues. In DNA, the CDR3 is TGTGCCAGCAGCCCGAGCGTAAATCAGCCCCAGCATTTT. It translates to CASSPSVNQPQHF.

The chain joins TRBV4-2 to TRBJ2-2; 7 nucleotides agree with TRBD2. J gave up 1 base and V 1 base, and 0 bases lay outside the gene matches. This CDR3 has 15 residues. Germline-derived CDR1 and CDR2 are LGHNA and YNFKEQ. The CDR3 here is CASSQGGGNTGELFF. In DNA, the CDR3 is TGTGCCAGCAGCCAAGGGGGGGGGAACACCGGGGAGCTGTTTTTT.